The 16 T cell receptor beta chains below come from one sample, sequenced in a study of T cell responses to AZD1222 COVID-19 vaccine. Libraries were prepared by immunoSEQ multiplex PCR; TCRdb keeps only in-frame clonotypes and omits some of them. The sample lists 100,000 or so clones; more than 90% were seen once. This material consisted of peripheral blood, taken on day 0 of AZD1222 vaccination. The receptors were sampled from an adult in good health.

CDR3 in amino acids: CASSFSPTGNYGYTF. CDR3 coding DNA: TGTGCCAGCAGCTTCAGCCCGACAGGGAACTATGGCTACACCTTC. The rearrangement joins TRBV5-6 to TRBJ1-2, with 7 positions matching TRBD1. The V gene end was trimmed by 2 bases and the J gene end by 2 bases; junction bases not matched to a gene: 6. The germline CDR1 and CDR2 sequences are SGHDT and YYEEEE. The CDR3 contains 15 residues.

This chain links TRBV4-1 with TRBJ1-4; the match to TRBD1 covers 7 bases. There are 15 residues in the CDR3. V was pared by 4 bases and J by 0 bases, with 2 bases of the junction left unmatched. The germline CDR1 and CDR2 sequences are MGHRA and YSYEKL. For the CDR3, the DNA is TGCGCCAGCAGCCGGGACAGCGCAACTAATGAAAAACTGTTTTTT. Amino acids: CASSRDSATNEKLFF.

The chain carries TRBV3-1 (or the pseudogene TRBV3-2) and TRBJ2-7, with 9 positions matching TRBD1. V shed 2 bases, J shed 0 bases, and the junction held 5 bases outside the gene matches. The germline V gene encodes CDR1 LGHDT and CDR2 YNNKEL (reference sequence). This CDR3 comprises 16 residues. CDR3 loop: CASSQFTGGASYEQYF. The CDR3 coding sequence is TGTGCCAGCAGCCAATTCACAGGGGGCGCCTCCTACGAGCAGTACTTC.

This chain joins TRBV28 and TRBJ1-5; 9 bases are a match to TRBD1. V gave up 6 bases and J gave up 0 bases; unmatched junction bases: 18. CDR3 length equals 20 residues. Germline V gives CDR1 MDHEN, CDR2 SYDVKM. The CDR3 reads CASSTVSRDRVHLSNQPQHF. Written as DNA, the CDR3 is TGTGCCAGCAGCACAGTCTCCCGGGACAGGGTACACCTTAGCAATCAGCCCCAGCATTTT. The variable domain in full, with the rest retrieved from reference TRBV28 and TRBJ1-5, is DVKVTQSSRYLVKRTGEKVFLECVQDMDHENMFWYRQDPGLGLRLIYFSYDVKMKEKGDIPEGYSVSREKKERFSLILESASTNQTSMYLCASSTVSRDRVHLSNQPQHFGDGTRLSIL.

The chain uses TRBV5-6 and TRBJ2-7, with TRBD1 matching over 7 bases. V lost 0 bases to trimming and J lost 7 bases; unmatched junction nucleotides: 1. This CDR3 region has 12 residues. The germline gives CDR1 SGHDT, CDR2 YYEEEE. CDR3 nucleotides: TGTGCCAGCAGCTTGGACAGGGGTGAGCAGTACTTC. Protein product: CASSLDRGEQYF.

This sequence joins TRBV2 and TRBJ1-2; D gene ambiguous. Germline V gives CDR1 SNHLY, CDR2 FYNNEI. CDR3 length: 13 residues. V lost 5 bases and J lost 3, with 10 bases in between. The CDR3 is CASSSRNDYGYTF. DNA of the CDR3: TGTGCCAGCAGTTCCCGCAATGACTATGGCTACACCTTC.

V usage is TRBV2 and J usage is TRBJ1-1; 8 positions agree with TRBD1. Losses at the gene ends were 8 bases for V and 4 bases for J; bases not matched to a gene: 9. Germline V CDR1 and CDR2: SNHLY, FYNNEI. This CDR3 spans 14 amino acids. CDR3 in DNA: TGTGCCAGCGTCTTTTTAGGACAGGGCACTGAAGCTTTCTTT. This sequence encodes CASVFLGQGTEAFF.

This chain joins TRBV4-2 and TRBJ1-3, with TRBD1 matching over 10 bases. Losses at the gene ends were 4 bases for V and 0 bases for J; bases not matched to a gene: 9. The CDR3 spans 18 residues. Germline V gene data show CDR1 as LGHNA and CDR2 as YNFKEQ. The CDR3 region is CASSPRDRGITSGNTIYF. As DNA, the CDR3 is TGTGCCAGCAGCCCCCGGGACAGGGGAATTACCTCTGGAAACACCATATATTTT.

The chain recombines TRBV19 with TRBJ2-5; 9 bases are a match to TRBD2. V was clipped by 5 bases and J by 1 base; unmatched bases: 5. The CDR3 has 15 amino acids. The germline V gene has CDR1 LNHDA and CDR2 SQIVND (reference sequence). CDR3 nucleotides: TGTGCCAGTAGTTCTCTAGCGGGACTCCAAGAGACCCAGTACTTC. Amino acids: CASSSLAGLQETQYF.

This clone has just a few counts. The chain employs TRBV2 and TRBJ1-1, with D possibly matching TRBD1 (6 bases). This CDR3 region has 12 residues. The V end lost 5 bases, the J end lost 5 bases, and 9 bases lay between the germline ends. In germline, CDR1 is SNHLY, CDR2 FYNNEI. CDR3 bases: TGTGCCAGCAGTACAGGGCGAACTGAAGCTTTCTTT. Residues: CASSTGRTEAFF.

The gene calls are TRBV5-1 and TRBJ2-1, with D possibly TRBD2 on 6 matching bases. Germline lookup yields CDR1 SGHRS and CDR2 YFSETQ. The CDR3 extends over 16 amino acids. Between the trimmed V and J ends, which lost 0 bases and 3 bases, there was a span of 13 bases. This CDR3 reads CASSLGQRLGYNEQFF. For the CDR3, the DNA is TGCGCCAGCAGCTTGGGCCAACGACTAGGCTACAATGAGCAGTTCTTC.

The chain is built from TRBV5-1 and TRBJ2-2; tentative D call: TRBD2 (5 bases). Trimming removed 1 base from V and 1 base from J, with 8 bases in between. CDR3 length: 15 amino acids. Germline values: CDR1 SGHRS, CDR2 YFSETQ. CDR3 in amino acids: CASSLSGVNTGELFF. CDR3 nucleotides: TGCGCCAGCAGCTTGTCCGGGGTGAACACCGGGGAGCTGTTTTTT.

The V call is TRBV20-1, the J call TRBJ2-5; the D gene is possibly TRBD2 (6 bases). The V gene's germline CDR1 is DFQATT and CDR2 SNEGSKA (reference sequence). Trimming pared 3 bases from V and 8 bases from J, leaving 13 bases between. This CDR3 contains 12 residues. CDR3 region: CSASAGTVTQYF. As DNA, the CDR3 is TGCAGTGCTAGTGCCGGGACTGTAACCCAGTACTTC.

The table lists this clone with a count of one. The chain carries TRBV7-2 and TRBJ2-1; D ambiguous. The CDR3 consists of 13 residues. Per the germline V gene, CDR1 is SGHTA and CDR2 is FQGNSA. Trimming removed 5 bases from V and 8 bases from J, with 13 bases in between. The CDR3 is CASSPSRDHEQFF. CDR3 nucleotide sequence: TGTGCCAGCAGCCCAAGTAGGGATCATGAGCAGTTCTTC.

The genes are TRBV6-5 and TRBJ1-1; 8 bases map to TRBD1. Germline CDR1 is MNHEY and CDR2 is SVGAGI. Trimming at V came to 6 bases and at J to 1 base, leaving 7 bases not matched to a gene. The CDR3 totals 15 residues. The CDR3 here is CASSPGQGWNTEAFF. Written as DNA, the CDR3 is TGTGCCAGCAGCCCCGGACAGGGATGGAACACTGAAGCTTTCTTT.

V gene TRBV28 combines with J gene TRBJ2-4; 10 bases map to TRBD2. This CDR3 spans 14 amino acids. Trimming took 6 bases from V and 6 from J; bases not matched to a gene: 5. Germline V gene sequence: CDR1 MDHEN, CDR2 SYDVKM. CDR3 protein: CASSASGSRNIQYF. The CDR3 nucleotides read TGTGCCAGCAGCGCTAGCGGGAGCAGAAACATTCAGTACTTC.